This TCR beta chain was documented in a study of blood T cell repertoires in COVID-19. Produced via immunoSEQ multiplex PCR; TCRdb's table is partial and in-frame only. The sample consists of over 100,000 clones, 82% of them appearing once. CDR1 is MNHEY and CDR2 is SVGEGT in the germline V gene. The CDR3 spans 17 residues. V was pared by 6 bases and J by 2 bases, with 21 bases between. Sequences were obtained from peripheral blood. The source of this sequence is a man aged 55-75 years with acute or convalescent COVID-19. The chain links TRBV6-2 or TRBV6-3 to TRBJ2-3; TRBD2 might be the D (7 bases). CDR3 coding DNA: TGTGCCAGCAGCAACGGCGGGGGCCTTGGAGCCACAGATACGCAGTATTTT. Protein sequence: CASSNGGGLGATDTQYF.